The clone carrying this TCR beta chain showed up just a few times. During the collection period, no donor immune events like infections were recorded. Clones were sequenced by immunoSEQ multiplex PCR, and TCRdb holds only the in-frame ones, with some missing. Of approximately 86,000 clones in the sample, more than 75% were seen once. Germline V gives CDR1 MGHRA, CDR2 YSYEKL. This CDR3 comprises 15 residues. Trimming removed 3 bases at V and 9 bases at J, with 15 bases between. The sample originates from a study of identifying expanded T cells in peripheral blood. This sequence originates from a person aged 18 to 75 in good health. The chain is built from TRBV4-1 and TRBJ1-6; no reliable D call. What was sequenced was blood. The CDR3 loop reads CASSQYWGVGSPLHF. DNA for the CDR3: TGCGCCAGCAGCCAGTACTGGGGTGTGGGTTCACCCCTCCACTTT.